The 27 T cell receptor beta chains reported below all come from one sample, sequenced in a study of tumor-infiltrating lymphocytes in primary liver carcinoma. Both blood RNA, taken from unsorted whole blood, and germline DNA were extracted. The input was about 490 ng total RNA; TCR beta cDNA was made from it with a constant-region primer. Slightly modified ARM-PCR served as the procedure for the TCR beta libraries. These libraries came from three rounds of nested multiplex PCR. For 10 cycles apiece, the opening two PCR rounds ran with TRBV1-TRBV30 forward primers and a C-beta reverse primer. TCRdb reanalysed the multiplex PCR reads using MiXCR and keeps one entry per CDR3 protein. The sample has approximately 330,000 distinct CDR3 sequences; roughly 61% are singletons. Sequenced: peripheral blood. These receptors all stem from a man aged 35 to 55 with primary liver carcinoma and hepatitis B virus infection.

This clonotype has at least ten counts. V is TRBV11-3 and J is TRBJ2-1; no clear D. The CDR3 loop spans 13 amino acids. With 4 bases removed from V and 5 bases from J, the gap between germline ends came to 9 bases. Germline lookup yields CDR1 SGHNT and CDR2 YENEEA. Here the CDR3 reads CASSSPTHNEQFF. The DNA for the CDR3 is TGTGCCAGCAGCTCACCCACCCACAATGAGCAGTTCTTC.

About this clonotype itself: A read error may explain this, as a much larger clone is one base away. The gene calls are TRBV6-5 and TRBJ1-6, with D perhaps matching TRBD1 (5 bases). Germline CDR1 reads MNHEY; CDR2 reads SVGAGI. The length of the CDR3 is 15 residues. The CDR3 sequence: CVSSSGGMRNSPLHF. CDR3 sequence (DNA): TGTGTCAGCAGCTCCGGGGGGATGCGCAATTCACCCCTCCACTTT.

As to this clonotype: Mismatch with germline at one junction end may stem from a read error. The chain couples TRBV5-5 to TRBJ2-2; tentatively, D is TRBD1 or TRBD2 (5 bases each). The germline gives CDR1 SGHKS, CDR2 YYEKEE (reference sequence). The CDR3 sequence is 12 residues long. This CDR3 is CASWGNTGELLF. As DNA, the CDR3 is TGTGCCAGTTGGGGGAACACCGGGGAGCTGTTATTT.

This clonotype was picked up many times. The J gene is TRBJ2-5, the V gene TRBV5-4, with D possibly TRBD1 on 6 matching bases. Germline CDR1 SGHNT, CDR2 YYREEE (reference sequence). The CDR3 loop spans 14 amino acids. Trimming cost V 6 bases and J 1 base, with 13 bases left between them. The CDR3 sequence: CASTRGQIQETQYF. As DNA, the CDR3 is TGTGCCAGCACCCGCGGACAGATCCAAGAGACCCAGTACTTC.

There are a few counts of this clonotype. V and J are TRBV29-1 and TRBJ2-1; 11 nucleotides align to TRBD2. The CDR3 is 14 amino acids. The V and J ends lost 6 bases and 6 bases, in that order; junction bases with no gene match: 7. Germline V gives CDR1 SQVTM, CDR2 ANQGSEA. The CDR3 reads CSVLTSGMGNEQFF. In DNA form, the CDR3 reads TGCAGCGTGTTGACTAGCGGGATGGGCAATGAGCAGTTCTTC.

At least ten counts were recorded for this clonotype. The chain couples TRBV4-1 to TRBJ2-3; possibly TRBD1 or TRBD2 for D (5 bases each). The CDR3 totals 14 residues. Trimming left V 4 bases short and J 8 bases short, with 16 bases between. Germline V CDR1 and CDR2: MGHRA, YSYEKL. This CDR3 reads CASSLRDELGTQYF. The DNA of the CDR3 is TGCGCCAGCAGCCTCCGGGACGAGCTAGGTACGCAGTATTTT.

Points on this clonotype: The junction departs from the called germline gene at one end, perhaps through a read error. CDR3 nucleotide sequence: TGTGTCAGCGGCCCTGGACTAGCGGAGACCCAGTACTTC. Residues: CVSGPGLAETQYF. The chain couples TRBV11-3 to TRBJ2-5, with TRBD2 matching 9 bases. The germline gives CDR1 SGHNT, CDR2 YENEEA. The CDR3 is made up of 13 amino acids.

This clonotype occurred many times. The chain uses TRBV10-3 and TRBJ2-3; D unclear. Germline values: CDR1 ENHRY, CDR2 SYGVKD. V lost 10 bases to trimming and J lost 3 bases, with 17 bases between them. CDR3 length: 14 residues. CDR3 coding DNA: TGTGCCACCTCTGGGCGGAGTCGTACAGATACGCAGTATTTT. Its translation is CATSGRSRTDTQYF.

This clonotype occurred many times. The chain recombines TRBV6-2 or TRBV6-3 with TRBJ2-5; 12 nucleotides match TRBD2. Germline CDR1 MNHEY, CDR2 SVGEGT. The CDR3 has 17 amino acids. The V gene end was trimmed by 5 bases and the J gene end by 5 bases; junction bases not matched to a gene: 12. CDR3 nucleotide sequence: TGTGCCAGCAGTCCACTAGCGGGAGGACTCCGTGGGGAGACCCAGTACTTC. Encoded protein: CASSPLAGGLRGETQYF.

A word on this clonotype: A much larger clone differs by one base, so this may be a read error. The chain links TRBV10-2 to TRBJ1-1; possibly TRBD1 for D (6 bases). The V gene's germline CDR1 is WSHSY and CDR2 SAAADI. The CDR3 is made up of 14 amino acids. The CDR3 sequence: CASRDGGANTEALF. CDR3 nucleotides: TGCGCCTCAAGGGACGGGGGGGCCAACACTGAAGCTCTCTTT.

This clonotype showed up many times. V is TRBV12-3 or TRBV12-4 and J is TRBJ2-7, with D unresolved. Trimming took off 1 base at V and 4 bases at J, with 8 bases between the two ends. There are 13 residues in the CDR3. The DNA for the CDR3 is TGTGCCAGCAGTTTAGGCCTGCCTTACGAGCAGTACTTC. It is translated as CASSLGLPYEQYF.

V usage is TRBV6-1 and J usage is TRBJ1-5, with 10 positions matching TRBD1. Germline V gives CDR1 MNHNS, CDR2 SASEGT. V gave up 3 bases and J gave up 7 bases; unmatched junction bases: 6. The CDR3 runs to 15 residues. CDR3 DNA sequence: TGTGCCAGCAGTGAGGGGGACAGGGGCTGGCAGCCCCAGCATTTT. Translation gives CASSEGDRGWQPQHF.

About this clonotype: No conserved phenylalanine or tryptophan is present at the end of the CDR3, so a read error is the likely explanation. The chain has TRBV5-5 and TRBJ2-1, with 8 bases that match TRBD1. The V and J ends lost 3 bases and 4 bases, in that order; junction bases with no gene match: 6. CDR3 length: 15 residues. The germline CDR1 and CDR2 sequences are SGHKS and YYEKEE (reference sequence). The CDR3 reads CASSSLDRDYNEQFL. The CDR3 DNA sequence: TGTGCCAGCAGCTCGTTGGACAGGGATTACAATGAGCAGTTCTTG.

V and J are TRBV6-5 and TRBJ2-6, with no clear D. This CDR3 is 18 amino acids long. Germline values: CDR1 MNHEY, CDR2 SVGAGI. V lost 1 base to trimming and J lost 0 bases, with 13 bases between them. CDR3 residues: CASSYLGILLSGANVLTF. In DNA form, the CDR3 reads TGTGCCAGCAGTTACTTGGGGATACTACTCTCTGGGGCCAACGTCCTGACTTTC.

About this clonotype itself: At one of its ends the junction is not consistent with the germline gene, which may arise from a read error. The rearrangement links TRBV11-2 to TRBJ2-5, with D unresolved. Germline V gene data show CDR1 as SGHAT and CDR2 as FQNNGV. The CDR3 spans 14 residues. CDR3 sequence (DNA): TGTTCCAGCAGCTTTTCGGATAGCAGAGAGACCCAGTACTTC. It encodes CSSSFSDSRETQYF.

As regards this clonotype: Likely a read error: the CDR3 ends without its conserved phenylalanine or tryptophan. Here the CDR3 DNA reads TGTGCCAGCAGCACCGAGGCGGGTCGTTCCTACGAGCAGTACATC. It yields the protein CASSTEAGRSYEQYI. This chain connects TRBV11-2 to TRBJ2-7; weak D call: TRBD2 (5 bases). Trimming cost V 5 bases and J 1 base, with 15 bases left between them. The germline V gene has CDR1 SGHAT and CDR2 FQNNGV. The CDR3 is 15 amino acids.

The chain couples TRBV6-1 to TRBJ2-7; 10 bases match TRBD1. CDR1 MNHNS and CDR2 SASEGT come from the germline V gene. This CDR3 comprises 15 residues. The V and J ends lost 2 bases and 3 bases, in that order; junction bases with no gene match: 4. The CDR3 reads CASSESGTGVYEQYF. In nucleotides, the CDR3 is TGTGCCAGCAGTGAAAGCGGGACAGGGGTCTACGAGCAGTACTTC.

Many counts were recorded for this clonotype. V is TRBV14 and J is TRBJ1-2; D call uncertain. Trimming took off 2 bases at V and 3 bases at J, with 19 bases between the two ends. Looked up from germline, CDR1 is SGHDN and CDR2 is FVKESK. The CDR3 is 17 amino acids. The CDR3 DNA sequence: TGTGCCAGCAGCCAACGATATCACCCTCAAGAGCACTATGGCTACACCTTC. Its protein product is CASSQRYHPQEHYGYTF.

The chain employs TRBV11-2 and TRBJ2-7; D might be TRBD1 (6 bases). The germline CDR1 and CDR2 sequences are SGHAT and FQNNGV. The CDR3 contains 15 residues. The ends were cut back, 1 base at V and 10 bases at J, with 20 bases in the middle. The CDR3 sequence is CASSLVGHGKIEQYF. Here the CDR3 DNA reads TGTGCCAGCAGCTTAGTGGGACATGGGAAGATCGAACAGTACTTC.

This clonotype turned up a few times. The V call is TRBV5-1, the J call TRBJ1-1, with unresolved D. The V end lost 2 bases, the J end lost 2 bases, and 10 bases lay between the germline ends. There are 14 residues in the CDR3. Germline V lookup: CDR1 SGHRS, CDR2 YFSETQ. The CDR3 is CASSFEGSNTEAFF. The CDR3 coding sequence is TGCGCCAGCAGCTTTGAGGGATCTAACACTGAAGCTTTCTTT.

This clonotype came up many times. The V gene is TRBV6-6, the J gene TRBJ2-5; 8 bases align to TRBD2. The V and J ends lost 11 bases and 4 bases, in that order; junction bases with no gene match: 24. In germline, CDR1 is MNHNY, CDR2 SVGAGI (reference sequence). The CDR3 loop spans 18 amino acids. The CDR3 DNA reads as TGTGCCGCCCAGCCCTCTTGGCGGGAGGCCCTGACGCGAGAGACCCAGTACTTC. Translation: CAAQPSWREALTRETQYF.

Remarks on this clonotype: A much larger clone lies one base from this, so it may be a read error. V usage is TRBV6-5 and J usage is TRBJ2-7; D is unclear. Trimming shortened V by 5 bases and J by 1 base, and 15 bases separated the two germline ends. This CDR3 comprises 15 residues. Germline V CDR1 and CDR2: MNHEY, SVGAGI. The DNA of the CDR3 is TGTGCCAGCAGTCGGTCCCGGCTTGGGTCCTACGAGCAGTACTTC. The encoded protein is CASSRSRLGSYEQYF.

A note on this clonotype: A read error may account for a junction end that differs from germline. The rearrangement links TRBV28 to TRBJ1-1; no reliable D call. Germline V gene sequence: CDR1 MDHEN, CDR2 SYDVKM. The CDR3 length is 11 residues. The CDR3 DNA reads TGCGCCAGCAGTTTGAGTACTGAAGCTTTCTTC. Protein sequence: CASSLSTEAFF.

This clonotype was detected many times. The rearrangement uses TRBV6-5 and TRBJ2-7; D is possibly TRBD1 (6 bases). The V end lost 5 bases, the J end lost 9 bases, and 11 bases lay between the germline ends. The CDR3 is 11 amino acids. Germline loops: CDR1 MNHEY, CDR2 SVGAGI. The CDR3 nucleotides are TGTGCCAGCAGTACAGGGCCATCGCAGTACTTC. Amino acids: CASSTGPSQYF.

Points on this clonotype: This CDR3 fails to terminate in the conserved phenylalanine or tryptophan, so it likely reflects a read error. This chain links TRBV28 with TRBJ2-5; weak D call: TRBD2 (7 bases). CDR3 length: 16 amino acids. The V and J ends lost 5 bases and 1 base respectively, with 17 bases between them. Germline assignment: CDR1 MDHEN and CDR2 SYDVKM. The CDR3 protein is CASSSVWGGLQETQYL. The CDR3 nucleotides are TGTGCCAGCAGTAGCGTGTGGGGGGGGCTCCAAGAGACCCAGTACTTA.

This clonotype was counted ten times or more. The rearrangement links TRBV6-1 to TRBJ1-2, with D perhaps TRBD1 (5 bases). V shed 7 bases and J shed 4 bases, with 16 bases lying between them. CDR3 length equals 14 residues. Germline assignment: CDR1 MNHNS and CDR2 SASEGT. The CDR3 here is CASTLFPRAYGYTF. The CDR3 nucleotides are TGTGCCAGCACTCTTTTCCCCAGGGCCTATGGCTACACCTTC.

Note on this clonotype: At one boundary the junction diverges from the germline segment, which might be a read error. This sequence joins TRBV11-2 and TRBJ2-5, with TRBD2 identical over 7 bases. Germline V gene sequence: CDR1 SGHAT, CDR2 FQNNGV. This CDR3 is built from 16 residues. The CDR3 region has the DNA TGTGCTAGCAGCCAAACTCCTGTCGGGGGGAAAGAGACCCAGTATTTC. Translating gives CASSQTPVGGKETQYF.